Below, 18 T cell receptor beta chains from the same sample are listed, as sequenced in a study of blood T cell repertoires in COVID-19. Sequencing used immunoSEQ multiplex PCR; TCRdb keeps in-frame clones, though not all of them. Altogether under 200,000 clones are present, approximately 85% being singletons, with the ten largest covering 9.8%. What was sequenced was peripheral blood. These receptors originate from a woman of 80 years or more with acute or convalescent COVID-19.

V gene TRBV5-1 combines with J gene TRBJ1-2; 10 nucleotides match TRBD1. The CDR3 loop spans 16 amino acids. Germline loops: CDR1 SGHRS, CDR2 YFSETQ. Unmatched junction bases numbered 5, after V lost 0 bases and J lost 3 bases. As DNA, the CDR3 is TGCGCCAGCAGCTTGGGACAGGGGGCAGCAGACTATGGCTACACCTTC. This translates into CASSLGQGAADYGYTF. Drawing the rest from reference TRBV5-1 and TRBJ1-2, the complete variable domain is KAGVTQTPRYLIKTRGQQVTLSCSPISGHRSVSWYQQTPGQGLQFLFEYFSETQRNKGNFPGRFSGRQFSNSRSEMNVSTLELGDSALYLCASSLGQGAADYGYTFGSGTRLTVV.

The rearrangement links TRBV21-1 to TRBJ1-2; the D call in the table, TRBD1, was not verified against the DNA. TRBV21-1 is flagged as a pseudogene. This CDR3 comprises 16 residues. CDR3 region: CASSKARKGDEDGYTF. Here the CDR3 DNA reads TGTGCCAGCAGCAAAGCAAGAAAGGGGGATGAAGATGGCTACACCTTC.

The count of this clone is one. V gene TRBV12-5 combines with J gene TRBJ2-1, with 9 positions matching TRBD1. The J segment lost 6 bases and the V segment lost 6 bases, leaving 9 bases of the junction unmatched. The germline gives CDR1 LGHNT, CDR2 FRNRAP. The CDR3 spans 15 residues. The CDR3 sequence: CASGPGQGWGNEQFF. CDR3 DNA: TGTGCTAGTGGACCGGGACAGGGCTGGGGCAATGAGCAGTTCTTC.

The genes are TRBV10-2 and TRBJ2-1, with a tentative D call TRBD1 (5 bases). The CDR3 loop spans 13 amino acids. Germline CDR1 reads WSHSY; CDR2 reads SAAADI. Trimming removed 0 bases from V and 14 bases from J, with 14 bases in between. Here the CDR3 reads CASSESGLVRKFF. CDR3 bases: TGCGCCAGCAGTGAGTCGGGGCTGGTCAGAAAGTTCTTC.

V usage is TRBV4-1 and J usage is TRBJ2-1, with TRBD2 identical over 12 bases. The length of the CDR3 is 16 residues. V was pared by 3 bases and J by 9 bases, with 9 bases of the junction left unmatched. Germline-derived CDR1 and CDR2 are MGHRA and YSYEKL. CDR3 DNA sequence: TGCGCCAGCAGCCACTCCGGGACTAGCGGGTTGAGTGAGCAGTTCTTC. Translating it yields CASSHSGTSGLSEQFF.

The rearrangement joins TRBV6-1 to TRBJ1-2; 8 positions agree with TRBD1. Looked up from germline, CDR1 is MNHNS and CDR2 is SASEGT. The CDR3 is 17 amino acids. J was trimmed by 3 bases and V by 3 bases; bases with no gene match: 12. This CDR3 is CASSDRTGKLLDYGYTF. In nucleotides, the CDR3 is TGTGCCAGCAGTGACCGGACAGGGAAATTGTTGGACTATGGCTACACCTTC.

The V call is TRBV18, the J call TRBJ2-1; perhaps TRBD1 as D (6 bases). The CDR3 totals 15 residues. The V end lost 0 bases, the J end lost 3 bases, and 9 bases lay between the germline ends. Per the germline V gene, CDR1 is KGHSH and CDR2 is LQKENI. CDR3: CASSPPTGLYNEQFF. The CDR3 coding sequence is TGTGCCAGCTCACCACCAACAGGGCTCTACAATGAGCAGTTCTTC. Together with reference TRBV18 and TRBJ2-1, the CDR3 gives the full variable domain: NAGVMQNPRHLVRRRGQEARLRCSPMKGHSHVYWYRQLPEEGLKFMVYLQKENIIDESGMPKERFSAEFPKEGPSILRIQQVVRGDSAAYFCASSPPTGLYNEQFFGPGTRLTVL.

This clone is a singleton in its sample. This chain links TRBV10-3 with TRBJ2-2, with D maybe TRBD2 (5 bases). The CDR3 has 14 amino acids. V was shortened by 5 bases and J by 0 bases, with 7 bases between the two germline ends. Germline V gives CDR1 ENHRY, CDR2 SYGVKD. This CDR3 is CAISSGTNTGELFF. For the CDR3, the DNA is TGTGCCATCAGTAGCGGAACGAACACCGGGGAGCTGTTTTTT.

This clone has only a few counts. The gene calls are TRBV5-1 and TRBJ2-3, with D possibly TRBD1 on 5 matching bases. The CDR3 extends over 14 amino acids. Germline V gene sequence: CDR1 SGHRS, CDR2 YFSETQ. The V gene lost 0 bases and the J gene lost 3 bases, with 8 bases spanning the gap. The CDR3 coding sequence is TGCGCCAGCAGCTTGGAGTCAGGGACAGATACGCAGTATTTT. Encoded protein: CASSLESGTDTQYF.

The J gene is TRBJ1-1, the V gene TRBV19; D is unresolved. V dropped 4 bases and J dropped 2 bases, with 14 bases sitting between them. This CDR3 is 15 amino acids long. Germline assignment: CDR1 LNHDA and CDR2 SQIVND (reference sequence). The CDR3 DNA reads TGTGCCAGTAGTAACCCTCGAGTTACCAACACTGAAGCTTTCTTT. It translates to CASSNPRVTNTEAFF.

About this clone itself: The sample has other DNA sequences that encode this CDR3 too. CDR3 sequence: CASSRTGGGYGYTF. For the CDR3, the DNA is TGTGCCAGCAGTAGGACAGGGGGCGGTTATGGCTACACCTTC. This sequence joins TRBV6-5 and TRBJ1-2, with 11 bases identical to TRBD1. CDR1 and CDR2 from the germline V gene are MNHEY and SVGAGI. Trimming removed 5 bases from V and 5 bases from J; junction bases left unmatched: 4. The CDR3 covers 14 residues.

The genes are TRBV25-1 and TRBJ2-5; D remains unclear. The CDR3 spans 14 residues. Germline CDR1 is MGHDK and CDR2 is SYGVNS. V was shortened by 1 base and J by 4 bases, with 10 bases between the two germline ends. As DNA, the CDR3 is TGTGCCAGCAGTGAATGGCCACCCCCAGAGACCCAGTACTTC. Protein: CASSEWPPPETQYF.

The table lists this clone with a count of one. This chain uses TRBV9 with TRBJ2-6; the D gene is possibly TRBD1 (5 bases). V gave up 2 bases and J gave up 1 base, with 16 bases separating them. The CDR3 is 18 amino acids. Looked up from germline, CDR1 is SGDLS and CDR2 is YYNGEE. The CDR3 sequence: CASSVTAAPYSGANVLTF. In DNA, the CDR3 is TGTGCCAGCAGCGTGACAGCCGCTCCCTATTCTGGGGCCAACGTCCTGACTTTC. The whole variable domain, filled in from reference TRBV9 and TRBJ2-6, reads DSGVTQTPKHLITATGQRVTLRCSPRSGDLSVYWYQQSLDQGLQFLIQYYNGEERAKGNILERFSAQQFPDLHSELNLSSLELGDSALYFCASSVTAAPYSGANVLTFGAGSRLTVL.

The V call is TRBV18, the J call TRBJ2-1; 7 bases line up with TRBD2. The CDR3 contains 17 residues. Germline values: CDR1 KGHSH, CDR2 LQKENI. The V segment lost 3 bases and the J segment 0 bases; nucleotides outside the gene matches: 8. The CDR3 protein is CASSPRGSGGSYNEQFF. The DNA of the CDR3 is TGTGCCAGCTCACCGCGGGGGAGTGGAGGCTCCTACAATGAGCAGTTCTTC.

In DNA form, the CDR3 reads TGTGCCAGCAGTGAACAAAGAGGTCAGAGTAATGAAAAACTGTTTTTT. Its translation is CASSEQRGQSNEKLFF. The chain links TRBV6-1 to TRBJ1-4; D ambiguous. The CDR3 loop spans 16 amino acids. Between the trimmed V and J ends, which lost 2 bases and 4 bases, there was a span of 14 bases. Germline values: CDR1 MNHNS, CDR2 SASEGT.

The chain employs TRBV21-1 and TRBJ2-7; the tabulated D call, TRBD2, remains unverified against the DNA. TRBV21-1 is termed a pseudogene. The CDR3 extends over 13 amino acids. The CDR3 DNA is TGTGCCAGCCGGTTGCGGGCCCTCTACGAGCAGTACTTC. Translation: CASRLRALYEQYF.

This clone has only a few counts. The CDR3, as DNA: TGCGCCAGCAGCCAAGAAGGACAGCATACCAATCAGCCCCAGCATTTT. This gives the protein CASSQEGQHTNQPQHF. This chain links TRBV4-1 with TRBJ1-5; TRBD1 is a possible D gene (6 bases). The CDR3 spans 16 residues. Trimming left V 0 bases short and J 3 bases short, with 12 bases between. The germline CDR1 and CDR2 sequences are MGHRA and YSYEKL.

This clone was observed once. The chain combines TRBV5-1 with TRBJ1-1; D unclear. This CDR3 has 12 residues. V lost 2 bases and J lost 6, with 8 bases in between. CDR1 is SGHRS, CDR2 YFSETQ, per germline. The CDR3 sequence: CASSLGEPEAFF. The CDR3 DNA reads as TGCGCCAGCAGCTTAGGAGAACCTGAAGCTTTCTTT.